The rows below give T cell receptor beta chains drawn from one sample of a study of blood T cell repertoires in COVID-19. Profiled with immunoSEQ multiplex PCR; TCRdb holds only in-frame clones, not every one. Of about 100,000 clones in the sample, around four fifths are singletons; the top ten hold over 9.5%. Sample: peripheral blood. The receptor set was obtained from a man aged 35 to 55 with active or convalescent COVID-19. Each CDR3 is given with its conserved first and last residue. A D gene is named only where the DNA matches it firmly. Some rows mark clone size as missing; the rest say once, few, many or name a class of expanded clone.

j_call d_call clone_size v_call cdr3_aa cdr3_nt
TRBJ1-3 . once TRBV7-2 CASSLSGGFGNTIYF TGTGCCAGCAGCTTATCGGGGGGCTTTGGAAACACCATATATTTT
TRBJ1-1 . . TRBV18 CASSLNLNTEAFF TGTGCCAGCTCACTAAATTTGAACACTGAAGCTTTCTTT
TRBJ1-4 . . TRBV3-1/TRBV3-2 CASSQGQGKGKLFF TGTGCCAGCAGCCAAGGTCAGGGTAAAGGAAAACTGTTTTTT
TRBJ1-5 . . TRBV3-1/TRBV3-2 CASSPTGNSNQPQHF TGTGCCAGCAGCCCGACGGGGAATAGCAATCAGCCCCAGCATTTT
TRBJ2-2 . . TRBV27 CASSSTGVGGGELFF TGTGCCAGCAGTAGTACAGGGGTGGGGGGCGGGGAGCTGTTTTTT
TRBJ1-3 . . TRBV11-2 CASSFRDGGNTIYF TGTGCCAGCAGCTTTCGGGATGGTGGAAACACCATATATTTT
TRBJ2-1 . . TRBV7-9 CASTLAGSANEQFF TGTGCCAGCACCCTAGCAGGCTCCGCCAATGAGCAGTTCTTC
TRBJ2-5 . . TRBV7-9 CASSFGAGETQYF TGTGCCAGCAGCTTTGGGGCTGGAGAGACCCAGTACTTC
TRBJ2-3 . . TRBV3-1/TRBV3-2 CASSPQVSTDTQYF TGTGCCAGCAGCCCACAGGTTTCCACAGATACGCAGTATTTT
TRBJ1-2 TRBD1 once TRBV7-2 CASSLGQGGYGYTF TGTGCCAGCAGCCTAGGACAGGGAGGCTATGGCTACACCTTC
TRBJ1-4 . . TRBV7-9 CASEGIREKLFF TGTGCCAGCGAGGGCATTAGGGAAAAACTGTTTTTT
TRBJ1-6 TRBD1 . TRBV2 CASRGDRGNSPLHF TGTGCCAGCAGAGGGGACAGGGGCAATTCACCCCTCCACTTT
TRBJ2-2 TRBD2 . TRBV7-3 CASSRGGAQTGELFF TGTGCCAGCAGCCGCGGGGGGGCACAAACCGGGGAGCTGTTTTTT
TRBJ2-7 . . TRBV11-2 CASSSSYEQYF TGTGCCAGCAGCTCGTCCTACGAGCAGTACTTC
TRBJ2-5 TRBD1 . TRBV7-9 CASSFNQGANKETQYF TGTGCCAGCAGCTTTAACCAGGGGGCGAACAAAGAGACCCAGTACTTC
TRBJ1-6 . . TRBV2 CASSEEGKLHF TGTGCCAGCAGTGAAGAGGGGAAGCTCCACTTT
TRBJ1-2 . . TRBV4-3 CASSQVGQNYGYTF TGCGCCAGCAGCCAAGTAGGACAGAACTATGGCTACACCTTC